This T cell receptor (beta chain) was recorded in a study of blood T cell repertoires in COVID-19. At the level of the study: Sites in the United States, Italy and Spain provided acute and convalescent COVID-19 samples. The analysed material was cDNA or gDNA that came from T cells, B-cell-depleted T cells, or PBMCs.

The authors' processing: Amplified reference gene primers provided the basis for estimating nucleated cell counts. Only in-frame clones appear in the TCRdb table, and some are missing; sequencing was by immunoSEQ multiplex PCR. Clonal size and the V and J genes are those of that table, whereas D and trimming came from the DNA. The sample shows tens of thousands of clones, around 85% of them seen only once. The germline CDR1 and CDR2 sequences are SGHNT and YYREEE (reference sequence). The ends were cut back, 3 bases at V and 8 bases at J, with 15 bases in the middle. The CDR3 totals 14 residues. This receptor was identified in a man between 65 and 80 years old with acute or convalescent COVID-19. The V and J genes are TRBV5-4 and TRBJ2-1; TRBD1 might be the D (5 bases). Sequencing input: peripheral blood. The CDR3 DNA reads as TGTGCCAGCAGCTCGACAAAAGGGGCGGATGAGCAGTTCTTC. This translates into CASSSTKGADEQFF. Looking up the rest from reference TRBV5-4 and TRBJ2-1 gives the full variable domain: ETGVTQSPTHLIKTRGQQVTLRCSSQSGHNTVSWYQQALGQGPQFIFQYYREEENGRGNFPPRFSGLQFPNYSSELNVNALELDDSALYLCASSSTKGADEQFFGPGTRLTVL.